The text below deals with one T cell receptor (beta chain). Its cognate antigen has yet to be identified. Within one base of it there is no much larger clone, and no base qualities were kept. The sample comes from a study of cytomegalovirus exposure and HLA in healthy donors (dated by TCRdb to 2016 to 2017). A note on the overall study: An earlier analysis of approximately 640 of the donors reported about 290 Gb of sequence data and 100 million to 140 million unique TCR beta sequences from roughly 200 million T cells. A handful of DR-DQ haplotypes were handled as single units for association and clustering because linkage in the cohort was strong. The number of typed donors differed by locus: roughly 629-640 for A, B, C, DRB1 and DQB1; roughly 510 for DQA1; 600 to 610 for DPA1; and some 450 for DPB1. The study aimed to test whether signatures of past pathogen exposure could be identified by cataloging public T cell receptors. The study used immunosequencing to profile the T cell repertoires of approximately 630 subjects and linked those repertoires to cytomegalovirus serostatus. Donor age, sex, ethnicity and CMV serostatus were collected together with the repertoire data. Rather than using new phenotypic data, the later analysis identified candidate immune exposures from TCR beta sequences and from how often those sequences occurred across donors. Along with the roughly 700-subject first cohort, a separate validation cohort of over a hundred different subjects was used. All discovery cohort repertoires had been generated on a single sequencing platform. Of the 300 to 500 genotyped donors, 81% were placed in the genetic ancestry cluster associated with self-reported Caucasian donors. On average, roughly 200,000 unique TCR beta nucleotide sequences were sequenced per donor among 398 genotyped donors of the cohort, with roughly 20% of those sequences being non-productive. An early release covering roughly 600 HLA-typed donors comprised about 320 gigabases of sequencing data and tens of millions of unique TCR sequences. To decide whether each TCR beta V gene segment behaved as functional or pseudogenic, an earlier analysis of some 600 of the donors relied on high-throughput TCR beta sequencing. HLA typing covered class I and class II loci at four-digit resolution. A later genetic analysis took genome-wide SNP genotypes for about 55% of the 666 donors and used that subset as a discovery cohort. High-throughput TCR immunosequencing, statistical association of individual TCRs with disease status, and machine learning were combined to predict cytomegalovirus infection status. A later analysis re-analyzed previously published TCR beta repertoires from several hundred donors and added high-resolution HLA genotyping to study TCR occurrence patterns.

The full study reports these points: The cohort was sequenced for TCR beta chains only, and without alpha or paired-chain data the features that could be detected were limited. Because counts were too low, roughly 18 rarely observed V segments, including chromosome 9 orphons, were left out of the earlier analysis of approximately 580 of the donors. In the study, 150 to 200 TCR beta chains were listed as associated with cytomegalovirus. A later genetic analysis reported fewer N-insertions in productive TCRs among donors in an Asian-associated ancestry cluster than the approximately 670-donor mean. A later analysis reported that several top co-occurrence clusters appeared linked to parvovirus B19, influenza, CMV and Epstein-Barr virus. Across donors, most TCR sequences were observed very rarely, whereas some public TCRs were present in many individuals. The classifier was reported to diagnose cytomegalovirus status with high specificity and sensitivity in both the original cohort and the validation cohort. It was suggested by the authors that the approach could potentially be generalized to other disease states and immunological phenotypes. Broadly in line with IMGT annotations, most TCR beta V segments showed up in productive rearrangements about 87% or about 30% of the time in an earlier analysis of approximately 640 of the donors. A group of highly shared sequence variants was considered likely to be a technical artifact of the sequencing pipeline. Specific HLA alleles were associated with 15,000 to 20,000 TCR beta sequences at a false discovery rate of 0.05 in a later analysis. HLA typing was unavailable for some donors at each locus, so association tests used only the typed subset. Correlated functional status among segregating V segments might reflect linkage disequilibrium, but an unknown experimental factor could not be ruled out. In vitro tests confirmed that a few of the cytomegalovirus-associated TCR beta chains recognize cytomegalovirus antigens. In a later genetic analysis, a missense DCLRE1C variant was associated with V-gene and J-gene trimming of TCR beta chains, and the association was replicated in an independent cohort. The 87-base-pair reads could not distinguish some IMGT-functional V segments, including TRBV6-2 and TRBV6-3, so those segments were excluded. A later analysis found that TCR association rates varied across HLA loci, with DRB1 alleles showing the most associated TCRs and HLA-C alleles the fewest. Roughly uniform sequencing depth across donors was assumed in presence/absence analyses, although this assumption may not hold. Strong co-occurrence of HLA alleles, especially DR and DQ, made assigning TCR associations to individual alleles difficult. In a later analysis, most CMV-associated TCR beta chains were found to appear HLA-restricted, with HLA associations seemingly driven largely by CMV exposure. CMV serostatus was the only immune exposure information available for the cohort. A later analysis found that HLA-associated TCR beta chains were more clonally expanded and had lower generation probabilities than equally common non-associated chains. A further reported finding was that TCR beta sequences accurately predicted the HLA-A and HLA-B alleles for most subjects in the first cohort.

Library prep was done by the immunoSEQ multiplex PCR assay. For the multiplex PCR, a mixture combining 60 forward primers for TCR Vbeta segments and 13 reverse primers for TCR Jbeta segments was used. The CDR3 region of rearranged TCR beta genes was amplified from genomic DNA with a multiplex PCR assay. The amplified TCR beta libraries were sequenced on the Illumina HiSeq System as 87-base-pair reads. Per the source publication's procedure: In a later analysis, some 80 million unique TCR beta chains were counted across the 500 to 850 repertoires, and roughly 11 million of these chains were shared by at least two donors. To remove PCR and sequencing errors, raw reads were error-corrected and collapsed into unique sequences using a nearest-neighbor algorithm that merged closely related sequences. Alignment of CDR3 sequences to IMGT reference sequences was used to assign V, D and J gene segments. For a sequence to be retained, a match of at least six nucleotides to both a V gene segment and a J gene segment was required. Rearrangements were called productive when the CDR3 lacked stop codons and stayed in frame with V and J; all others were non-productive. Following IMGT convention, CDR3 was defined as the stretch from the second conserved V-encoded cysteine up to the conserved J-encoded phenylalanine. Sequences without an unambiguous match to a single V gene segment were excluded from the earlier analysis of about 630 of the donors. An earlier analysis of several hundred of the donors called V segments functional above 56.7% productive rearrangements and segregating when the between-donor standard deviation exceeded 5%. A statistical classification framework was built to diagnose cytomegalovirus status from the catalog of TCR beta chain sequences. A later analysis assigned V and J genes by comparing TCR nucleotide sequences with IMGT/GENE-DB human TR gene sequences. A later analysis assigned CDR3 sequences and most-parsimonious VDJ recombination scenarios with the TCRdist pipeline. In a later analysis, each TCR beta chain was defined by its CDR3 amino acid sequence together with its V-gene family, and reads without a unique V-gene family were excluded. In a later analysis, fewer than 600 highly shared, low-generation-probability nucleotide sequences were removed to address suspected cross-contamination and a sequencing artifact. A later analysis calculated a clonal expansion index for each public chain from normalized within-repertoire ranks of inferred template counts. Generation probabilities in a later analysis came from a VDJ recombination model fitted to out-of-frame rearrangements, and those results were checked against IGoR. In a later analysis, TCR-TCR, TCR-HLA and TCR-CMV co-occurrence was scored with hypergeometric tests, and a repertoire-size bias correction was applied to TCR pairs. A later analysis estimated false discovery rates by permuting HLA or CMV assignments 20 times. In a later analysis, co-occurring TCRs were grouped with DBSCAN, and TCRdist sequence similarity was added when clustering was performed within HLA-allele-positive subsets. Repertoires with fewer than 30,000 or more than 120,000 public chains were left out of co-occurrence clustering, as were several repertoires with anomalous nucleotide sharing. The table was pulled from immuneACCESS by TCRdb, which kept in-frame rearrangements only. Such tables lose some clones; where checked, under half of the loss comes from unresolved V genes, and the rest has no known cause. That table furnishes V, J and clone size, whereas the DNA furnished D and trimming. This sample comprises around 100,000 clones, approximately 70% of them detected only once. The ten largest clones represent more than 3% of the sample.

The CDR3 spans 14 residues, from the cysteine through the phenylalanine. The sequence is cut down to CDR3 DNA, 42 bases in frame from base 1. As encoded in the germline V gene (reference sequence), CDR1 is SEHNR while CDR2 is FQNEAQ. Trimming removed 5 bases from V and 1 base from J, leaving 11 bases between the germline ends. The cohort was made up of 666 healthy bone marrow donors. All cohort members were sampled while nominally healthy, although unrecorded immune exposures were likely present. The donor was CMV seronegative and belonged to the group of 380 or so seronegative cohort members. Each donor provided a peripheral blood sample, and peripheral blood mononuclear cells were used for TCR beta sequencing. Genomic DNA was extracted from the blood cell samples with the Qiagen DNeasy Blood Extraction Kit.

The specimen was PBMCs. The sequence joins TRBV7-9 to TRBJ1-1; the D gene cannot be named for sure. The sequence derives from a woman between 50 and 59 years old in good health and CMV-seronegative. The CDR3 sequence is CASSTSRQNTEAFF. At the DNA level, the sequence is TGTGCCAGCAGCACATCTCGACAGAACACTGAAGCTTTCTTT.